These 10 T cell receptor beta chains originate from one sample sequenced in a study of OX40 agonist ivuxolimab in advanced cancers. Sequenced by immunoSEQ multiplex PCR; TCRdb stores in-frame clones only, minus some. The data hold approximately 19,000 clones, with 80% to 90% observed a single time. The specimen was CD4+ or CD8+ T cells sorted from blood, collected in a trial of the OX40 agonist ivuxolimab. Receptors were obtained from an adult with an advanced solid tumor such as melanoma, head and neck, liver or kidney cancer.

The chain combines TRBV4-2 with TRBJ2-1; TRBD1 matches 7 bases. The CDR3 extends over 15 amino acids. V gave up 1 base and J gave up 6 bases; unmatched junction bases: 6. Germline assignment: CDR1 LGHNA and CDR2 YNFKEQ. The CDR3 nucleotides are TGTGCCAGCAGCCAAGTTCGAGACAGGGCCAATGAGCAGTTCTTC. It specifies CASSQVRDRANEQFF.

V gene TRBV11-3 combines with J gene TRBJ2-1, with D maybe TRBD1 (5 bases). Trimming removed 3 bases at V and 5 bases at J, with 11 bases between. Germline loops: CDR1 SGHNT, CDR2 YENEEA. There are 14 residues in the CDR3. The CDR3 coding sequence is TGTGCCAGCAGCTTCTCAGGGCAGAACAATGAGCAGTTCTTC. Protein sequence: CASSFSGQNNEQFF.

This clone is medium-sized in the sample. CDR3 amino acids: CAWSVLQEKLFF. The CDR3 bases are TGTGCCTGGAGTGTACTGCAAGAAAAACTGTTTTTT. The J gene is TRBJ1-4, the V gene TRBV30; D unclear. Germline assignment: CDR1 GTSNPN and CDR2 SVGIG (reference sequence). Trimming stripped 0 bases from V and 8 bases from J, with 7 bases between. The CDR3 is 12 residues long.

The rearrangement uses TRBV6-5 and TRBJ2-2; tentative D call: TRBD2 (5 bases). The CDR3 contains 15 residues. Trimming shortened V by 2 bases and J by 5 bases, and 12 bases separated the two germline ends. Germline V gene lookup returns CDR1 MNHEY and CDR2 SVGAGI. CDR3: CASSYGVGITGELFF. As DNA, the CDR3 is TGTGCCAGCAGTTACGGTGTCGGGATAACCGGGGAGCTGTTTTTT.

Written as DNA, the CDR3 is TGTGCCAGCACCGATCGGGCGGTTGCCTACGAGCAGTACTTC. This encodes CASTDRAVAYEQYF. This chain uses TRBV6-1 with TRBJ2-7; D uncertain. This CDR3 comprises 14 residues. Trimming removed 7 bases from V and 2 bases from J, with 15 bases in between. Germline CDR1 reads MNHNS; CDR2 reads SASEGT.

This chain uses TRBV19 with TRBJ1-6; the D gene is possibly TRBD1 (5 bases). CDR1 and CDR2 from the germline V gene are LNHDA and SQIVND (reference sequence). The CDR3 covers 16 residues. V lost 3 bases, J lost 9 bases, and 18 bases lay in between. The CDR3 coding sequence is TGTGCCAGTAGTATGGGAGGGGCTGACGAGGGTTCACCCCTCCACTTT. This sequence encodes CASSMGGADEGSPLHF.

This chain uses TRBV5-1 with TRBJ2-2; 11 nucleotides agree with TRBD2. V lost 4 bases, J lost 6 bases, and 8 bases stayed unmatched. Germline CDR1 is SGHRS and CDR2 is YFSETQ. The CDR3 loop spans 16 amino acids. The CDR3 sequence is CASSPRLLAGAGELFF. CDR3 nucleotides: TGCGCCAGCAGCCCCCGCTTACTAGCGGGAGCCGGGGAGCTGTTTTTT.

The genes are TRBV28 and TRBJ2-6, with unresolved D. The germline V and J ends were trimmed by 3 bases and 0 bases, with 12 bases remaining between them. Per the germline V gene, CDR1 is MDHEN and CDR2 is SYDVKM. There are 17 residues in the CDR3. Here the CDR3 DNA reads TGTGCCAGCAGTTTCCCTGTGACCTTCTCTGGGGCCAACGTCCTGACTTTC. Protein sequence: CASSFPVTFSGANVLTF.

V gene TRBV5-1 combines with J gene TRBJ2-2; D gene uncertain. Trimming pared 2 bases from V and 3 bases from J, leaving 14 bases between. Germline-derived CDR1 and CDR2 are SGHRS and YFSETQ. The CDR3 loop spans 16 amino acids. DNA for the CDR3: TGCGCCAGCAGCTTTGTTCCCGAGAGAGACACCGGGGAGCTGTTTTTT. This codes for CASSFVPERDTGELFF.

The V call is TRBV7-6, the J call TRBJ1-5, with 9 bases matching TRBD1. Looked up from germline, CDR1 is SGHVS and CDR2 is FNYEAQ. The CDR3 spans 14 residues. The trim removed 5 bases at V and 7 bases at J, leaving 6 bases unmatched. The CDR3 spells CASSEGQGFQPQHF. As DNA, the CDR3 is TGTGCCAGCAGCGAGGGACAGGGATTCCAGCCCCAGCATTTT.